These 19 T cell receptor beta chains share one sample of origin, sequenced in a study of blood T cell repertoires in COVID-19. TCRdb keeps only in-frame clones here, not all; method: immunoSEQ multiplex PCR. The sample consists of 12,000 to 15,000 clones, 70% to 90% of them appearing once. The sequencing input was peripheral blood. The receptors derive from a human donor in a cohort sampled during active COVID-19.

J is TRBJ2-3 and V is TRBV7-9; 15 nucleotides match TRBD2. Germline values: CDR1 SEHNR, CDR2 FQNEAQ (reference sequence). There are 19 residues in the CDR3. J was trimmed by 5 bases and V by 4 bases; bases with no gene match: 13. The CDR3 region is CASSSGRTSGRATIDTQYF. DNA of the CDR3: TGTGCCAGCAGCTCCGGGCGGACTAGCGGGAGGGCCACTATAGATACGCAGTATTTT.

Worth noting for this clone: Germline and junction disagree at one end, which may indicate a read error. This rearrangement joins TRBV2 to TRBJ1-4; no firm D call. Per germline, CDR1 SNHLY and CDR2 FYNNEI. This CDR3 spans 14 amino acids. CDR3 amino acids: CASREDTTNEKLFF. DNA for the CDR3: TGTGCCAGCAGGGAAGATACAACTAATGAAAAACTGTTTTTT.

Of note for this clone: Germline and junction disagree at one end, which may indicate a read error. The rearrangement joins TRBV7-7 to TRBJ1-1; TRBD1 is a possible D gene (5 bases). This CDR3 spans 13 amino acids. Per the germline V gene, CDR1 is SSHAT and CDR2 is FNYEAQ (reference sequence). As DNA, the CDR3 is TGTGCTAGCAGCGCGGACACAAACACTGAAGCTTTCTTT. As protein: CASSADTNTEAFF.

CDR3 sequence reads: CASSQTGQGNTEAFF. CDR3 bases: TGCGCCAGCAGCCAAACGGGACAGGGTAACACTGAAGCTTTCTTT. This chain links TRBV5-1 with TRBJ1-1, with TRBD1 matching over 9 bases. Germline assignment: CDR1 SGHRS and CDR2 YFSETQ. This CDR3 is built from 15 residues. The J segment lost 2 bases and the V segment lost 4 bases, leaving 6 bases of the junction unmatched.

The rearrangement links TRBV18 to TRBJ1-5; 8 bases are a match to TRBD1. V lost 3 bases, J lost 3 bases, and 4 bases stayed unmatched. The CDR3 is made up of 15 amino acids. Germline CDR1 KGHSH, CDR2 LQKENI. The CDR3 DNA sequence: TGTGCCAGCTCACCGGACAGGGCAAACAATCAGCCCCAGCATTTT. Amino acids: CASSPDRANNQPQHF.

This chain links TRBV3-1 (or the pseudogene TRBV3-2) with TRBJ2-3, with D possibly matching TRBD1 (5 bases). The CDR3 extends over 13 amino acids. V was pared by 6 bases and J by 1 base, with 8 bases between. CDR1 LGHDT and CDR2 YNNKEL come from the germline V gene (reference sequence). The CDR3 loop is CASSVGRTDTQYF. In DNA, the CDR3 is TGTGCCAGCAGTGTGGGGCGCACAGATACGCAGTATTTT.

The chain employs TRBV3-1 (or the pseudogene TRBV3-2) and TRBJ2-7; tentatively, D is TRBD1 (8 bases). V dropped 0 bases and J dropped 4 bases, with 13 bases sitting between them. CDR3 size: 15 residues. CDR1 LGHDT and CDR2 YNNKEL come from the germline V gene (reference sequence). In DNA form, the CDR3 reads TGTGCCAGCAGCCAAGAGAACAGGGGGGGGTACGAGCAGTACTTC. Translation: CASSQENRGGYEQYF.

To note about this clone: At one end, the junction sequence differs from germline, possibly due to a read error. This chain connects TRBV28 to TRBJ1-2; 7 bases match TRBD1. This CDR3 region has 15 residues. Germline lookup yields CDR1 MDHEN and CDR2 SYDVKM. DNA of the CDR3: TGTGCCAGCAGTGCCAATACAGGGGCTAAGTATGGCTACACCTTC. Translating gives CASSANTGAKYGYTF.

The V call is TRBV6-5, the J call TRBJ1-5; maybe TRBD1 (5 bases). The CDR3 has 13 amino acids. From germline, CDR1 is MNHEY and CDR2 SVGAGI. Trimming removed 5 bases at V and 6 bases at J, with 11 bases between. This CDR3 reads CASSPFGGQPQHF. The CDR3 DNA sequence: TGTGCCAGCAGTCCTTTCGGGGGTCAGCCCCAGCATTTT.

V usage is TRBV19 and J usage is TRBJ2-1; the match to TRBD2 covers 12 bases. CDR1 is LNHDA and CDR2 is SQIVND in the germline V gene (reference sequence). The V and J ends lost 5 bases and 9 bases, in that order; junction bases with no gene match: 5. CDR3 length: 14 residues. This CDR3 is CASSPTSGRFEQFF. In DNA, the CDR3 is TGTGCCAGTAGTCCTACTAGCGGGAGGTTTGAGCAGTTCTTC. The complete variable domain, with remaining parts taken from reference TRBV19 and TRBJ2-1, reads DGGITQSPKYLFRKEGQNVTLSCEQNLNHDAMYWYRQDPGQGLRLIYYSQIVNDFQKGDIAEGYSVSREKKESFPLTVTSAQKNPTAFYLCASSPTSGRFEQFFGPGTRLTVL.

This sequence joins TRBV7-3 and TRBJ2-1; the D gene is possibly TRBD2 (6 bases). Germline V gives CDR1 SGHTA, CDR2 FQGTGA. This CDR3 is 15 amino acids long. Trimming removed 2 bases from V and 3 bases from J, with 11 bases in between. The CDR3 DNA reads as TGTGCCAGCAGCTTACTAGGAGGGTACTACAATGAGCAGTTCTTC. Protein sequence: CASSLLGGYYNEQFF.

The sample holds one count of this clone. V is TRBV10-2 and J is TRBJ1-1, with TRBD1 identical over 12 bases. Germline V gene data show CDR1 as WSHSY and CDR2 as SAAADI. The J segment lost 8 bases and the V segment lost 5 bases, leaving 9 bases of the junction unmatched. The CDR3 runs to 15 residues. CDR3 coding DNA: TGCGCCAGCAGTTGGCCGGGACAGGGGGCTACCGAAGCTTTCTTT. Protein sequence: CASSWPGQGATEAFF.

This chain links TRBV13 with TRBJ2-7, with TRBD2 matching 9 bases. Germline CDR1 and CDR2: PRHDT and FYEKMQ (reference sequence). The CDR3 has 15 residues. V was pared by 5 bases and J by 6 bases, with 11 bases of the junction left unmatched. The CDR3 DNA reads TGTGCCAGCAGCCTCAGGCGGGAGGGCCTAGGCGAGCAGTACTTC. Translating it yields CASSLRREGLGEQYF.

The chain employs TRBV28 and TRBJ2-7; 9 positions agree with TRBD2. The CDR3 is 15 residues long. The trim removed 7 bases at V and 2 bases at J, leaving 9 bases unmatched. Germline CDR1 MDHEN, CDR2 SYDVKM. The CDR3 is CASNTPTSGAYEQYF. Written as DNA, the CDR3 is TGTGCCAGCAACACCCCGACTAGCGGAGCCTACGAGCAGTACTTC. Using reference TRBV28 and TRBJ2-7 for the parts outside the CDR3, the full variable domain is DVKVTQSSRYLVKRTGEKVFLECVQDMDHENMFWYRQDPGLGLRLIYFSYDVKMKEKGDIPEGYSVSREKKERFSLILESASTNQTSMYLCASNTPTSGAYEQYFGPGTRLTVT.

This chain joins TRBV4-2 and TRBJ2-3, with D perhaps TRBD2 (5 bases). The CDR3 has 16 residues. Trimming stripped 1 base from V and 4 bases from J, with 15 bases between. Germline assignment: CDR1 LGHNA and CDR2 YNFKEQ. CDR3 loop: CASSQVTAEEADTQYF. CDR3 in DNA: TGTGCCAGCAGCCAAGTTACAGCGGAGGAAGCAGATACGCAGTATTTT.

The genes are TRBV11-2 and TRBJ1-4, with 11 bases identical to TRBD1. J was trimmed by 10 bases and V by 4 bases; bases with no gene match: 5. The CDR3 loop spans 14 amino acids. Germline CDR1 reads SGHAT; CDR2 reads FQNNGV. The CDR3 is CASSSDRGLGKLFF. The CDR3 DNA follows: TGTGCCAGCAGCTCGGACAGGGGGCTGGGAAAACTGTTTTTT.

The V gene is TRBV5-1, the J gene TRBJ1-2; D unresolved. Germline CDR1 SGHRS, CDR2 YFSETQ. V was clipped by 0 bases and J by 4 bases, with 10 bases between them. This CDR3 spans 14 amino acids. The CDR3 spells CASSLGGDIYGYTF. CDR3 nucleotides: TGCGCCAGCAGCTTGGGTGGAGATATCTATGGCTACACCTTC.

V usage is TRBV27 and J usage is TRBJ2-3, with 8 positions matching TRBD2. The CDR3 extends over 14 amino acids. The germline V gene encodes CDR1 MNHEY and CDR2 SMNVEV (reference sequence). V was clipped by 8 bases and J by 1 base; unmatched bases: 5. The DNA of the CDR3 is TGTGCCAGCCGCTCGACTAGCGGCACAGATACGCAGTATTTT. This gives the protein CASRSTSGTDTQYF.

The chain employs TRBV11-2 and TRBJ1-1, with 8 bases fitting TRBD1. The CDR3 extends over 17 amino acids. The V gene end was trimmed by 3 bases and the J gene end by 5 bases; junction bases not matched to a gene: 14. CDR1 and CDR2 from the germline V gene are SGHAT and FQNNGV. The CDR3 reads CASSLDRGPGGRTEAFF. The CDR3 DNA follows: TGTGCCAGCAGCTTGGATCGTGGCCCAGGGGGCCGAACTGAAGCTTTCTTT.